This TCR beta chain was found in a study of blood T cell repertoires in COVID-19. J gave up 2 bases and V 3 bases, and 1 base lay outside the gene matches. This CDR3 region has 15 residues. The V gene's germline CDR1 is WSHSY and CDR2 SAAADI. The sample holds a few counts of this clone. Sequencing was performed with immunoSEQ multiplex PCR; in TCRdb, only in-frame clones are kept and a portion is missing. The sample has about 54,000 clones; about nine tenths are singletons. Sequencing was done on a sample of peripheral blood. The chain couples TRBV10-2 to TRBJ1-6; 7 positions agree with TRBD1. The source of this sequence is a woman aged 40 to 50 with active COVID-19. CDR3 sequence: CASSETGAYNSPLHF. DNA for the CDR3: TGCGCCAGCAGTGAAACAGGGGCCTATAATTCACCCCTCCACTTT.